This entry describes one T cell receptor (beta chain). What it binds is unknown. A J-beta primer mix and a sample-barcoded 5' primer were used in a second PCR of about 6 to 12 cycles. TCRdb independently ran MiXCR on the 5' RACE reads; one entry per CDR3 protein. The sample contains approximately 2,000,000 distinct CDR3 sequences, about two fifths of which appear only once. Per germline, CDR1 MNHNS and CDR2 SASEGT. The CDR3 is made up of 9 amino acids. V dropped 8 bases and J dropped 6 bases, with 3 bases sitting between them. The sample belongs to a study of blood T cells in healthy people across ages. Looking at the study overall: Template-switching capture recovered about one barcoded beta molecule per two T cells.

Study findings and constraints: Older age coincided with a roughly linear decline in TCR beta diversity per million T cells.

The sequenced sample was blood. The J gene is TRBJ2-3, the V gene TRBV6-1; D unresolved. The TCR comes from a human donor in good health. The CDR3 loop reads CASDDTQYF. Written as DNA, the CDR3 is TGTGCCAGCGACGATACGCAGTATTTT.